This T cell receptor (beta chain) comes out of a study of early T cells in non-severe SARS-CoV-2 infection. Study-level background: Unsorted whole-blood RNA was sequenced in bulk, leaving chains unpaired.

Losses at the gene ends were 5 bases for V and 6 bases for J; bases not matched to a gene: 10. Germline V gives CDR1 DFQATT, CDR2 SNEGSKA (reference sequence). This CDR3 comprises 13 residues. Concerning this clonotype: Antigen: not known.

Overall study findings and caveats: VDJdb-based annotation leaned toward anti-spike CD8 responses and missed private and CD4 specificities.

Individual cDNA molecules received unique molecular identifiers. TCRdb processed the 5' RACE reads anew with MiXCR; each CDR3 protein has one entry. The sample contains 56,000 or so distinct CDR3 sequences, 10% of which appear only once. What was sequenced was whole blood. The chain carries TRBV20-1 and TRBJ2-7; 7 bases align to TRBD1. The TCR comes from an adult who was a healthcare worker with PCR-confirmed SARS-CoV-2 infection or an uninfected control (not recorded which). CDR3 DNA sequence: TGCAGTGCTTCAAGAGAGACAGGGCGCGAGCAGTACTTC. Encoded protein: CSASRETGREQYF.